This is a list of T cell receptor beta chains from one sample in a study of blood T cell repertoires in COVID-19. Using immunoSEQ multiplex PCR, the repertoire was profiled, and TCRdb retains in-frame clones only, with some absent. The data contain some 93,000 clones, roughly 85% of them seen just once; the ten biggest clones take up 3.5% to 4%. Sequencing was done on a sample of peripheral blood. These receptors were obtained from a man aged 55 to 70 with acute or convalescent COVID-19. Both conserved end residues are trimmed from each CDR3.

j_gene | v_gene | CDR3aa
TRBJ1-1 | TRBV3-1/TRBV3-2 | ASSQTTLNTEAF
TRBJ1-1 | TRBV19 | ASSQSGGSVRAF
TRBJ2-3 | TRBV5-1 | ASSSSLAGGPNTQY
TRBJ1-5 | TRBV7-2 | ASSLESGGNQPQH
TRBJ1-2 | TRBV29-1 | TIQGQGDGYT
TRBJ1-5 | TRBV30 | AAHSGAATNQPQH
TRBJ2-7 | TRBV5-4 | ASSLKGGRGYEQY
TRBJ2-7 | TRBV11-2 | ASSLKWGDRRHEQY
TRBJ1-5 | TRBV29-1 | SAGGVEQPQH
TRBJ2-5 | TRBV2 | ASSEAGPPGKY
TRBJ1-1 | TRBV19 | ASSIRQGGTEAF
TRBJ1-6 | TRBV2 | ASTRRGNSPLH
TRBJ2-5 | TRBV7-3 | ASSRTSGFQETQY
TRBJ1-6 | TRBV9 | ASSVGVRDNSPLH
TRBJ1-5 | TRBV19 | ASTRGGSNQPQH
TRBJ2-5 | TRBV2 | ASSETGVGTQY